The rows below give T cell receptor beta chains drawn from one sample of a study of T-cell memory formation after mild COVID-19. TCRdb recomputed calls from the 5' RACE reads with MiXCR, one row per CDR3 protein. The table has 130,000 to 150,000 distinct CDR3 sequences, roughly 6.3% seen once. What was sequenced was PBMCs or a T cell subset sorted from them (not recorded which). All receptors come from an adult woman who had mild COVID-19 (a few samples of this study predate the infection). Cell type and time point are not known. CDR3s include the opening cysteine and the closing phenylalanine or tryptophan. The order of the fields is clone size, J gene, D gene, V gene, CDR3 DNA, CDR3 protein. A D gene is named only where the DNA matches it firmly. Size is stated for part of the rows, as once, few or many counts, or as a class when the clone is expanded.

abundance: few; j_gene: TRBJ2-1; d_gene: TRBD2; v_gene: TRBV7-2; CDR3nt: TGTGCCAGCACCCCGGATAGCGGGGGCTACAATGAGCAGTTCTTC; CDR3aa: CASTPDSGGYNEQFF
abundance: NA; j_gene: TRBJ2-7; d_gene: TRBD1; v_gene: TRBV6-6; CDR3nt: TGTGCCAGCAGTTACCCCGGGACAGGGAGCTACGAGCAGTACTTC; CDR3aa: CASSYPGTGSYEQYF
abundance: many; j_gene: TRBJ2-3; d_gene: NA; v_gene: TRBV7-3; CDR3nt: TGTGCCAGCAGTCCTCGGGGGCCCCCGATGGATACGCAGTATTTT; CDR3aa: CASSPRGPPMDTQYF
abundance: many; j_gene: TRBJ2-7; d_gene: NA; v_gene: TRBV20-1; CDR3nt: TGCAGTGCGGACGTGAGGGGCATCGAGCAGTACTTC; CDR3aa: CSADVRGIEQYF
abundance: many; j_gene: TRBJ2-3; d_gene: TRBD2; v_gene: TRBV10-3; CDR3nt: TGTGCCATCCGGGAGGGGAGTCGGGCAGATACGCAGTATTTT; CDR3aa: CAIREGSRADTQYF
abundance: many; j_gene: TRBJ1-1; d_gene: NA; v_gene: TRBV7-9; CDR3nt: TGTGCCAGCAGCTTAGCAGCTGTTAGATTAAGTGTTAACACTGAAGCTTTCTTT; CDR3aa: CASSLAAVRLSVNTEAFF
abundance: few; j_gene: TRBJ2-7; d_gene: TRBD2; v_gene: TRBV27; CDR3nt: TGTGCCAGCAGTTCAGGAGCGGGGGCCGTCTACGAGCAGTACTTC; CDR3aa: CASSSGAGAVYEQYF
abundance: few; j_gene: TRBJ2-3; d_gene: NA; v_gene: TRBV12-3/TRBV12-4; CDR3nt: TGTGCCAGCAGCCCCTTGGGGTTTTCAGCAGATACGCAGTATTTT; CDR3aa: CASSPLGFSADTQYF
abundance: NA; j_gene: TRBJ2-7; d_gene: TRBD1; v_gene: TRBV7-3; CDR3nt: TGTGCCAGCAGTATCACGGGACAGGGTTACGAGCAGTACTTC; CDR3aa: CASSITGQGYEQYF
abundance: many; j_gene: TRBJ2-7; d_gene: NA; v_gene: TRBV24-1; CDR3nt: TGTGCCACCAGTGACGCACGGGCCCCGGGGAACGAGCAGTACTTC; CDR3aa: CATSDARAPGNEQYF
abundance: many; j_gene: TRBJ2-3; d_gene: NA; v_gene: TRBV7-2; CDR3nt: TGTGCCAGCAGCCTTAGCGTGTCTAGCACAGATACGCAGTATTTT; CDR3aa: CASSLSVSSTDTQYF
abundance: many; j_gene: TRBJ2-3; d_gene: NA; v_gene: TRBV7-8; CDR3nt: TGTGCCAGCAGCTTACGCGGGGTCCACGCTAGCACAGATACGCAGTATTTT; CDR3aa: CASSLRGVHASTDTQYF
abundance: many; j_gene: TRBJ2-2; d_gene: TRBD1; v_gene: TRBV6-5; CDR3nt: TGTGCCAGCAGTTCATCACGGACAGGGGGCGGGGAGCTGTTTTTT; CDR3aa: CASSSSRTGGGELFF
abundance: many; j_gene: TRBJ2-3; d_gene: NA; v_gene: TRBV30; CDR3nt: TGTGCCTGGAGTGTAATCGGAGGGCCAGATACGCAGTATTTT; CDR3aa: CAWSVIGGPDTQYF
abundance: few; j_gene: TRBJ1-3; d_gene: NA; v_gene: TRBV30; CDR3nt: TGTGCCTGGAGTAAGGTGGGCCCGGGAAACACCATATATTTT; CDR3aa: CAWSKVGPGNTIYF
abundance: NA; j_gene: TRBJ2-3; d_gene: TRBD1; v_gene: TRBV4-1; CDR3nt: TGCGCCAGCAGCCTGGACAGGGGGGGCACAGATACGCAGTATTTT; CDR3aa: CASSLDRGGTDTQYF
abundance: few; j_gene: TRBJ1-1; d_gene: TRBD1; v_gene: TRBV6-2/TRBV6-3; CDR3nt: TGTGCCAGCAGTGACAGGGGGCTAATGAACACTGAAGCTTTCTTT; CDR3aa: CASSDRGLMNTEAFF
abundance: many; j_gene: TRBJ2-7; d_gene: TRBD1; v_gene: TRBV5-4; CDR3nt: TGTGCCAGCAGCTGGGGGACAGGGTCAAGTTTTTACGAGCAGTACTTC; CDR3aa: CASSWGTGSSFYEQYF
abundance: NA; j_gene: TRBJ1-1; d_gene: TRBD1; v_gene: TRBV9; CDR3nt: TGTGCCAGCAGCCTCGGGACAGGGGGGGGCACTGAAGCTTTCTTT; CDR3aa: CASSLGTGGGTEAFF
abundance: many; j_gene: TRBJ1-5; d_gene: NA; v_gene: TRBV5-5; CDR3nt: TGTGCCAGCAGCTTGGGGACCGGATTTTATCAGCCCCAGCATTTT; CDR3aa: CASSLGTGFYQPQHF
abundance: many; j_gene: TRBJ2-3; d_gene: NA; v_gene: TRBV7-9; CDR3nt: TGTGCCAGCATTTTAAACGGGGATACGCAGTATTTT; CDR3aa: CASILNGDTQYF
abundance: many; j_gene: TRBJ2-1; d_gene: NA; v_gene: TRBV12-3/TRBV12-4; CDR3nt: TGTGCCAGCAGTTTAGGGCAGAGCCCGAATGAGCAGTTCTTC; CDR3aa: CASSLGQSPNEQFF
abundance: NA; j_gene: TRBJ1-5; d_gene: NA; v_gene: TRBV18; CDR3nt: TGTGCCAGCTCACCACGAGCCCAGGATCGTGGCAGGGTTAGCAATCAGCCCCAGCATTTT; CDR3aa: CASSPRAQDRGRVSNQPQHF
abundance: few; j_gene: TRBJ2-3; d_gene: TRBD2; v_gene: TRBV6-2/TRBV6-3; CDR3nt: TGTGCCAGCAGACCACGACTAGCGGGAGGGCCCTCAGATACGCAGTATTTT; CDR3aa: CASRPRLAGGPSDTQYF
abundance: NA; j_gene: TRBJ2-2; d_gene: NA; v_gene: TRBV5-4; CDR3nt: TGTGCCAGCAGCTTTTGGCGCACGAACACCGGGGAGCTGTTTTTT; CDR3aa: CASSFWRTNTGELFF
abundance: many; j_gene: TRBJ2-1; d_gene: NA; v_gene: TRBV6-5; CDR3nt: TGTGCCAGCAGTTCCGACTGGGCTAGCTCCTACAATGAGCAGTTCTTC; CDR3aa: CASSSDWASSYNEQFF
abundance: few; j_gene: TRBJ1-2; d_gene: TRBD1; v_gene: TRBV7-9; CDR3nt: TGTGCCAGCAGCTTAAAGGGCAGGGGGAAACTTAACTATGGCTACACCTTC; CDR3aa: CASSLKGRGKLNYGYTF
abundance: few; j_gene: TRBJ2-2; d_gene: TRBD2; v_gene: TRBV11-3; CDR3nt: TGTGCCAGCAGCTTAGTGGCGGGAGGCACCGGGGAGCTGTTTTTT; CDR3aa: CASSLVAGGTGELFF
abundance: many; j_gene: TRBJ2-7; d_gene: NA; v_gene: TRBV7-8; CDR3nt: TGTGCCAGCAGCCCCACCAGGGGCTCCTACGAGCAGTACTTC; CDR3aa: CASSPTRGSYEQYF
abundance: many; j_gene: TRBJ2-2; d_gene: NA; v_gene: TRBV3-1; CDR3nt: TGTGCCAGCAGCCAAGAAAGTCGACAGCGGGCTGGGGAGCTGTTTTTT; CDR3aa: CASSQESRQRAGELFF
abundance: many; j_gene: TRBJ1-1; d_gene: TRBD1; v_gene: TRBV3-1; CDR3nt: TGTGCCAGCAGCCAAGAGGGGACAGACACTGAAGCTTTCTTT; CDR3aa: CASSQEGTDTEAFF
abundance: many; j_gene: TRBJ2-4; d_gene: TRBD2; v_gene: TRBV20-1; CDR3nt: TGCAGTGCTAGAGATCCCCTACGGGGGGTAGCCAAAAACATTCAGTACTTC; CDR3aa: CSARDPLRGVAKNIQYF
abundance: few; j_gene: TRBJ1-3; d_gene: NA; v_gene: TRBV12-3/TRBV12-4; CDR3nt: TGTGCCAGCAGTACAGGAGTGACCGTGAACACCATATATTTT; CDR3aa: CASSTGVTVNTIYF
abundance: NA; j_gene: TRBJ2-2; d_gene: NA; v_gene: TRBV6-5; CDR3nt: TGTGCCAGCTCCTACGGGGATGCCGGGGAGCTGTTTTTT; CDR3aa: CASSYGDAGELFF
abundance: few; j_gene: TRBJ2-5; d_gene: TRBD1; v_gene: TRBV2; CDR3nt: TGTGCCAGCGGGGGCCAGGGGGCAAGGGGAGGAGAGACCCAGTACTTC; CDR3aa: CASGGQGARGGETQYF
abundance: NA; j_gene: TRBJ2-1; d_gene: TRBD1; v_gene: TRBV15; CDR3nt: TGTGCCACCAGCAGAGATCAGGGACAGGGAATGAATGAGCAGTTCTTC; CDR3aa: CATSRDQGQGMNEQFF
abundance: many; j_gene: TRBJ1-1; d_gene: NA; v_gene: TRBV29-1; CDR3nt: TGCAGCGTTGTCCGAGGGAACACTGAAGCTTTCTTT; CDR3aa: CSVVRGNTEAFF
abundance: NA; j_gene: TRBJ1-1; d_gene: NA; v_gene: TRBV10-3; CDR3nt: TGTGCCATCAGTGAGTCGATGTGGGCCTTGGACACTGAAGCTTTCTTT; CDR3aa: CAISESMWALDTEAFF
abundance: few; j_gene: TRBJ2-5; d_gene: NA; v_gene: TRBV24-1; CDR3nt: TGTGCCACCAGTGATTTGCAGCCGGAGTTGGGCCAAGAGACCCAGTACTTC; CDR3aa: CATSDLQPELGQETQYF
abundance: NA; j_gene: TRBJ1-1; d_gene: NA; v_gene: TRBV30; CDR3nt: TGTGCCTGGACGTATAGCGTGAACACTGAAGCTTTCTTT; CDR3aa: CAWTYSVNTEAFF
abundance: many; j_gene: TRBJ2-1; d_gene: NA; v_gene: TRBV5-1; CDR3nt: TGCGCCAGCAGCCGGATGGACAGTAACAATGAGCAGTTCTTC; CDR3aa: CASSRMDSNNEQFF
abundance: many; j_gene: TRBJ2-7; d_gene: TRBD1; v_gene: TRBV10-3; CDR3nt: TGTGCCATCAGCAGGACAGGGGACGAGCAGTACTTC; CDR3aa: CAISRTGDEQYF
abundance: many; j_gene: TRBJ2-7; d_gene: NA; v_gene: TRBV29-1; CDR3nt: TGCAGCGTTAGGGTTGACCCATCCACCTACGAGCAGTACTTC; CDR3aa: CSVRVDPSTYEQYF
abundance: many; j_gene: TRBJ1-1; d_gene: NA; v_gene: TRBV7-6; CDR3nt: TGTGCCAGCAGTCCTGGACCGCCGAACACTGAAGCTTTCTTT; CDR3aa: CASSPGPPNTEAFF
abundance: many; j_gene: TRBJ2-3; d_gene: NA; v_gene: TRBV20-1; CDR3nt: TGCAGTGCTACCCGGACAGCCTGGGCAGATACGCAGTATTTT; CDR3aa: CSATRTAWADTQYF
abundance: many; j_gene: TRBJ1-5; d_gene: TRBD1; v_gene: TRBV12-3/TRBV12-4; CDR3nt: TGTGCCAGCAGTAAAGAAACAGGGGGCAATCAGCCCCAGCATTTT; CDR3aa: CASSKETGGNQPQHF
abundance: NA; j_gene: TRBJ1-6; d_gene: NA; v_gene: TRBV15; CDR3nt: TGTGCCACCAGCAGAGATCACCCCGAGCAGGATCGTAATTCACCCCTCCACTTT; CDR3aa: CATSRDHPEQDRNSPLHF
abundance: NA; j_gene: TRBJ1-1; d_gene: NA; v_gene: TRBV12-3/TRBV12-4; CDR3nt: TGTGCCAGCAGCCAGTCAGGCAAGGGGGGCACTGAAGCTTTCTTT; CDR3aa: CASSQSGKGGTEAFF
abundance: many; j_gene: TRBJ1-3; d_gene: NA; v_gene: TRBV7-9; CDR3nt: TGTGCCAGCAGCTTAGGAGTGAACACCATATATTTT; CDR3aa: CASSLGVNTIYF
abundance: few; j_gene: TRBJ1-2; d_gene: TRBD1; v_gene: TRBV5-6; CDR3nt: TGTGCCAGCAGCTTCCGGGACAGAGGCACTGGCTACACCTTC; CDR3aa: CASSFRDRGTGYTF
abundance: NA; j_gene: TRBJ2-7; d_gene: NA; v_gene: TRBV12-3/TRBV12-4; CDR3nt: TGTGCCAGCAGTTTAAACCGCCAGTACGAGCAGTACTTC; CDR3aa: CASSLNRQYEQYF
abundance: NA; j_gene: TRBJ1-2; d_gene: NA; v_gene: TRBV5-1; CDR3nt: TGCGCCAGCAGCTTCGAGGGCGCCTCTAACTATGGCTACACCTTC; CDR3aa: CASSFEGASNYGYTF
abundance: many; j_gene: TRBJ2-5; d_gene: NA; v_gene: TRBV5-1; CDR3nt: TGCGCCAGCAGCTTTGGGGCCTTACAAGAGACCCAGTACTTC; CDR3aa: CASSFGALQETQYF